The rows below give T cell receptor beta chains drawn from one sample of a study of identical twins. Using its own MiXCR run on the 5' RACE reads, TCRdb lists one record per CDR3 protein. The sample consists of around 290,000 distinct CDR3 sequences, roughly 9.8% of them appearing once. These data were likewise used in another study, on yellow fever vaccine responses in identical twins.

Input material: CD8+ T cells sorted from blood. These receptors were collected from a woman aged 18-29 years in good health. Both conserved end residues are part of each CDR3. A D gene is named only where the DNA matches it firmly. Not every row has a clone size; where given, it reads once, few, many or a size class.

DNA: TGTGCCAGCAGCGGAGGGGACAGCGGGCGCAGTACCATATATTTT
CDR3: CASSGGDSGRSTIYF
V: TRBV9
size: many
J: TRBJ1-3
D: TRBD1

DNA: TGTGCCAGCAGCCAAGACACGGCCTCCCAAGAGACCCAGTACTTC
CDR3: CASSQDTASQETQYF
V: TRBV3-1
size: NA
J: TRBJ2-5
D: NA

DNA: TGCGCCAGCAGCCTGGACAGTGGGAGTAGACAGCCCCAGCATTTT
CDR3: CASSLDSGSRQPQHF
V: TRBV4-1
size: NA
J: TRBJ1-5
D: NA

DNA: TGTGCCACCAGCCCCTATGGAACTAGCGGCAAGGTTTACAATGAGCAGTTCTTC
CDR3: CATSPYGTSGKVYNEQFF
V: TRBV15
size: NA
J: TRBJ2-1
D: TRBD2

DNA: TGTGCCAGCAGTCTAGCGGGACAATACACAGATACGCAGTATTTT
CDR3: CASSLAGQYTDTQYF
V: TRBV27
size: NA
J: TRBJ2-3
D: TRBD2

DNA: TGCGCCAGCAGCCTTGAACGGGCACAGAACTATGGCTACACCTTC
CDR3: CASSLERAQNYGYTF
V: TRBV4-3
size: many
J: TRBJ1-2
D: NA

DNA: TGCGCCAGCAGCCAAACTAGGGGAGCCGGGGAGACCCAGTACTTC
CDR3: CASSQTRGAGETQYF
V: TRBV4-3
size: once
J: TRBJ2-5
D: NA

DNA: TGTGCCAGCAGCGACCGCAGGGGGGCCGACAATGAGCAGTTCTTC
CDR3: CASSDRRGADNEQFF
V: TRBV7-2
size: many
J: TRBJ2-1
D: NA

DNA: TGTGCCAGCAGCCCTACAGGGAGTCATGGCTACACCTTC
CDR3: CASSPTGSHGYTF
V: TRBV14
size: many
J: TRBJ1-2
D: NA

DNA: TGTGCCAGCAGCCAAGGGGAGGATAATTCACCCCTCCACTTT
CDR3: CASSQGEDNSPLHF
V: TRBV3-1
size: NA
J: TRBJ1-6
D: NA

DNA: TGTGCCAGCAGCTTAATTTTGAGTGTCTCCGGGGAGCTGTTTTTT
CDR3: CASSLILSVSGELFF
V: TRBV7-2
size: few
J: TRBJ2-2
D: NA

DNA: TGCAGTGCTAGAGATCGGCGGGAGTATGAGCAGTACTTC
CDR3: CSARDRREYEQYF
V: TRBV20-1
size: many
J: TRBJ2-7
D: TRBD2

DNA: TGTGCCAGCAGTGGCGGGACTAGCGGGCCCTCCTACAATGAGCAGTTCTTC
CDR3: CASSGGTSGPSYNEQFF
V: TRBV6-2/TRBV6-3
size: few
J: TRBJ2-1
D: TRBD2

DNA: TGTGCCAGCAGTTTTTGGCAGGGGACCGCAAAACTGTTTTTT
CDR3: CASSFWQGTAKLFF
V: TRBV12-3/TRBV12-4
size: many
J: TRBJ1-4
D: NA

DNA: TGTGCCTGGAGTGCCTTTAGCGGGAGTGCCTACGAGCAGTACTTC
CDR3: CAWSAFSGSAYEQYF
V: TRBV30
size: few
J: TRBJ2-7
D: TRBD2

DNA: TGTGAGGGGGCGCACAACGAGCAGTACTTC
CDR3: CEGAHNEQYF
V: TRBV27
size: few
J: TRBJ2-7
D: TRBD1

DNA: TGTGCCAGCAGCACCTCGCGACTAGCGGGGAGAAAAACAGATACGCAGTATTTT
CDR3: CASSTSRLAGRKTDTQYF
V: TRBV28
size: many
J: TRBJ2-3
D: TRBD2